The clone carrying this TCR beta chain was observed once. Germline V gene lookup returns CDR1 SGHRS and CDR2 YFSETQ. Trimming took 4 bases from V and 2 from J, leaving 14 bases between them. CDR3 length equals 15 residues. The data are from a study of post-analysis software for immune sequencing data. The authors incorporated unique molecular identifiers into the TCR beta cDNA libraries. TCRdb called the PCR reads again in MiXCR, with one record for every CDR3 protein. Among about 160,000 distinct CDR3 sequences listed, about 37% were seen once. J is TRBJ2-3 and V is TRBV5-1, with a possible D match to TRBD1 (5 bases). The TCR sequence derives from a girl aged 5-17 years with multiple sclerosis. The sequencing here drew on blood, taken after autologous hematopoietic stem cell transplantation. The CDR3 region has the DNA TGCGCCAGCAGCCAAGACAGTTTCCTCACAGATACGCAGTATTTT. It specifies CASSQDSFLTDTQYF.